Sequencing of this T cell receptor beta chain was carried out in a study of blood T cell repertoires in COVID-19. Across the whole study: Whether acute or convalescent, the COVID-19 samples came from the United States, Italy and Spain.

Clones were sequenced by immunoSEQ multiplex PCR, and TCRdb holds only the in-frame ones, with some missing. The sample contains about 190,000 clones, approximately 80% of which appear only once. Trimming took 3 bases from V and 4 from J, leaving 13 bases between them. CDR1 and CDR2 (germline): SGHKS, YYEKEE (reference sequence). The CDR3 is 14 amino acids. This sequence originates from a human donor in a cohort sampled during active COVID-19. The V gene is TRBV5-5, the J gene TRBJ1-1; no clear D. The specimen was peripheral blood. The CDR3 bases are TGTGCCAGCAGCTGGGCGGGGATGGGCACTGAAGCTTTCTTT. Protein product: CASSWAGMGTEAFF. The full variable domain, completed using reference TRBV5-5 and TRBJ1-1, is DAGVTQSPTHLIKTRGQQVTLRCSPISGHKSVSWYQQVLGQGPQFIFQYYEKEERGRGNFPDRFSARQFPNYSSELNVNALLLGDSALYLCASSWAGMGTEAFFGQGTRLTVV.